The present T cell receptor (beta chain) was sequenced within a study of vaccination effects on CD4 cells after COVID-19. Before any sequencing was done, the ViraFEST assay used viral peptide pools to expand antigen-specific CD4+ T cells. Culture proceeded for about ten days, and CD4+ T cells were then isolated. Each vaccine recipient was nucleocapsid antibody negative and had no prior SARS-CoV-2 infection. Only in-frame clones appear in the TCRdb table, and some are missing; sequencing was by immunoSEQ multiplex PCR. The sample lists roughly 42,000 clones; over 75% were seen once. About this clone: Antigen specificity is unknown.

This TCR came from a human donor who received a COVID-19 vaccine. The material was CD4+ T cells from PBMCs cultured with HCoV-NL63 spike peptides, obtained before COVID-19 vaccination.

The CDR3 bases are TGCGCCAGCAGCCACTTAAGGACAAAGAATAGCAATCAGCCCCAGCATTTT. The encoded protein is CASSHLRTKNSNQPQHF. The chain is built from TRBV4-1 and TRBJ1-5; possible D gene TRBD1, 5 bases. This CDR3 has 17 amino acids. V was pared by 3 bases and J by 0 bases, with 15 bases between. Germline lookup yields CDR1 MGHRA and CDR2 YSYEKL.